This is a list of T cell receptor beta chains from one sample in a study of blood T cell repertoires in COVID-19. Profiling relied on immunoSEQ multiplex PCR, and the TCRdb table lists in-frame clones only, not all of them. The table records about 130,000 clones, around 82% of them present only once. Sample: peripheral blood. The source of these receptors is a man aged 55 to 70 with acute or convalescent COVID-19. CDR3s include the opening cysteine and the closing phenylalanine or tryptophan. Each record gives: V gene, clone size, J gene, D gene, CDR3 protein, CDR3 DNA. A D gene is named only where the DNA matches it firmly. A row's size may be missing; if present it is once, few, many or a size class.

>TRBV7-8|.|TRBJ1-6|TRBD1
CASSLAGTVYSPLHF
TGTGCCAGCAGCTTGGCAGGGACAGTTTATTCACCCCTCCACTTT
>TRBV18|.|TRBJ1-6|.
CASSKQVWGQSPLHF
TGTGCCAGCTCAAAACAGGTTTGGGGACAATCACCCCTCCACTTT
>TRBV11-1|.|TRBJ1-1|.
CASSRAVSVHTEAFF
TGTGCCAGCAGCCGCGCCGTGTCGGTGCACACTGAAGCTTTCTTT
>TRBV5-1|.|TRBJ1-4|.
CASSPLAGGEKLFF
TGCGCCAGCAGCCCGCTAGCCGGGGGAGAAAAACTGTTTTTT
>TRBV2|.|TRBJ1-5|.
CASKKEGSNQPQHF
TGTGCCAGCAAGAAAGAGGGCTCCAATCAGCCCCAGCATTTT
>TRBV7-9|.|TRBJ2-5|TRBD2
CASTMPSGRILETQYF
TGTGCCAGCACCATGCCCAGCGGGAGGATTTTAGAGACCCAGTACTTC
>TRBV5-4|.|TRBJ2-3|TRBD2
CASSLGLAGGDTQYF
TGTGCCAGCAGCTTGGGACTAGCGGGAGGAGATACGCAGTATTTT
>TRBV19|.|TRBJ2-5|.
CASSKSLTRQETQYF
TGTGCCAGTAGTAAAAGTCTGACAAGACAAGAGACCCAGTACTTC
>TRBV9|.|TRBJ2-7|.
CASSVAVGGYEQYF
TGTGCCAGCAGCGTAGCGGTAGGGGGATACGAGCAGTACTTC
>TRBV6-5|.|TRBJ1-4|.
CASKRAGDNEKLFF
TGTGCCAGCAAAAGGGCAGGGGATAATGAAAAACTGTTTTTT
>TRBV27|once|TRBJ1-3|TRBD1
CASSSTGGNTIYF
TGTGCCAGCAGCTCGACAGGGGGAAACACCATATATTTT
>TRBV10-3|.|TRBJ2-7|.
CAISEQVTNEQYF
TGTGCCATCAGTGAGCAAGTCACTAACGAGCAGTACTTC
>TRBV7-9|.|TRBJ1-6|.
CASSSTGPNSPLHF
TGTGCCAGCAGTTCTACAGGGCCTAATTCACCCCTCCACTTT
>TRBV19|.|TRBJ1-1|TRBD1
CASRPQGAGTEAFF
TGTGCCAGTAGACCACAGGGGGCAGGGACTGAAGCTTTCTTT
>TRBV4-1|.|TRBJ2-5|.
CASSHLNQETQYF
TGCGCCAGCAGCCACCTTAACCAAGAGACCCAGTACTTC
>TRBV27|few|TRBJ1-1|TRBD1
CASSSRDREAFF
TGTGCCAGCAGTAGCCGGGACAGGGAAGCTTTCTTT
>TRBV9|.|TRBJ2-3|TRBD2
CASSVGSGRDTDTQYF
TGTGCCAGCAGCGTAGGTAGCGGGAGGGATACAGATACGCAGTATTTT
>TRBV29-1|.|TRBJ2-2|.
CSVTILANTGELFF
TGCAGCGTGACCATACTAGCGAACACCGGGGAGCTGTTTTTT
>TRBV19|once|TRBJ2-5|.
CASSIAVGSKYQETQYF
TGTGCCAGTAGTATAGCGGTGGGGAGCAAGTACCAAGAGACCCAGTACTTC
>TRBV11-2|.|TRBJ2-1|.
CASSFSDAGEQFF
TGTGCCAGCAGCTTTTCAGACGCGGGTGAGCAGTTCTTC
>TRBV28|.|TRBJ1-5|TRBD1
CASRQTGANPNQPQHF
TGTGCCAGCAGACAAACAGGGGCTAACCCCAATCAGCCCCAGCATTTT
>TRBV24-1|.|TRBJ2-1|.
CATSRAGLANEQFF
TGTGCCACCAGCCGGGCGGGGCTTGCAAATGAGCAGTTCTTC
>TRBV18|few|TRBJ2-1|.
CASSPPTGEQFF
TGTGCCAGCTCACCGCCGACGGGTGAGCAGTTCTTC
>TRBV4-1|.|TRBJ2-2|TRBD1
CASSQEGQGVGTGELFF
TGCGCCAGCAGCCAAGAAGGACAGGGAGTGGGCACCGGGGAGCTGTTTTTT
>TRBV5-1|.|TRBJ2-3|TRBD2
CASSSGLAGGPTDTQYF
TGCGCCAGCAGCTCAGGACTAGCGGGAGGGCCCACAGATACGCAGTATTTT
>TRBV28|few|TRBJ1-5|TRBD1
CASSLEPGTGVNQPQHF
TGTGCCAGCAGTCTCGAACCCGGGACAGGGGTCAATCAGCCCCAGCATTTT